Sequencing of this T cell receptor beta chain was carried out in a study of tumor-infiltrating lymphocytes in primary liver carcinoma. Study overall: Each participant had primary liver carcinoma, and surgical resection was the treatment. Study-wide results and limits: It was tumor-adjacent and tumor-blood pairs that overlapped less than tumor region pairs did.

Blood RNA originated from unsorted whole blood, with germline DNA additionally extracted. CDR3 size: 17 residues. CDR1 and CDR2 (germline): MNHEY, SVGAGI. Regarding this clonotype: The antigen remains unidentified. A junction end diverges from the germline sequence, so it may reflect a read error.

With a constant-region primer, TCR beta cDNA was made from approximately 520 ng of total RNA. Three nested multiplex PCR rounds of slightly modified ARM-PCR generated TCR beta libraries. With TRBV1-TRBV30 forward primers and a C-beta reverse primer, the first two PCR rounds were run for approximately 10 cycles each. A single record per CDR3 protein comes from TCRdb applying MiXCR to the multiplex PCR reads. The table lists 300,000 to 350,000 distinct CDR3 sequences, roughly two thirds of them singletons. What was sequenced was peripheral blood. This sequence joins TRBV6-5 and TRBJ2-3; no firm D call. The clonotype originates from a middle-aged man with primary liver carcinoma and hepatitis B virus infection. The CDR3 bases are TGTGCCAGCAGTTACAATGGTGCGAGAGTCATCACAGATACGCAGTCTTTT. Its protein product is CASSYNGARVITDTQSF.